The 16 T cell receptor beta chains given below trace back to one sample, sequenced in a study of blood T cell repertoires in COVID-19. The repertoire was sequenced with immunoSEQ multiplex PCR; TCRdb's copy has only in-frame clones and lacks some. This sample has under 150,000 clones, with 84% found just once. The sequencing sample was made of PBMCs or T cells enriched from blood (not recorded which). The receptors were sampled from a woman in her 50s who had been exposed to COVID-19.

The V call is TRBV19, the J call TRBJ2-1, with D possibly matching TRBD2 (7 bases). The CDR3 has 15 residues. CDR1 and CDR2 from the germline V gene are LNHDA and SQIVND (reference sequence). The ends were cut back, 7 bases at V and 6 bases at J, with 19 bases in the middle. Written as DNA, the CDR3 is TGTGCCAGTACCCATAGTCGGGGGGCGGGCAATGAGCAGTTCTTC. It codes for CASTHSRGAGNEQFF.

V is TRBV27 and J is TRBJ2-1; 11 positions agree with TRBD2. This CDR3 spans 16 amino acids. Unmatched junction bases numbered 5, after V lost 3 bases and J lost 4 bases. Per the germline V gene, CDR1 is MNHEY and CDR2 is SMNVEV (reference sequence). CDR3 DNA: TGTGCCAGCAGTTTGGCGATAGCGGGAGGGTACAATGAGCAGTTCTTC. The encoded protein is CASSLAIAGGYNEQFF.

The chain combines TRBV19 with TRBJ1-1; no clear D gene. Deletions cut 1 base from V and 13 bases from J, with 16 bases between. This CDR3 spans 13 amino acids. Germline lookup yields CDR1 LNHDA and CDR2 SQIVND (reference sequence). For the CDR3, the DNA is TGTGCCAGTAGTATAGTCGGCGGGGAGTCGGTTTTCTTT. This encodes CASSIVGGESVFF.

In this sample, this clone turned up a few times. The chain joins TRBV2 to TRBJ2-1, with 7 bases aligning to TRBD1. The germline gives CDR1 SNHLY, CDR2 FYNNEI. The CDR3 has 13 amino acids. The ends lost 7 bases at V and 4 bases at J; junction bases unmatched: 4. The CDR3 DNA reads as TGTGCCAGCAAAGGGACAGATTACAATGAGCAGTTCTTC. Amino acids: CASKGTDYNEQFF.

This sequence joins TRBV29-1 and TRBJ2-5, with 7 nucleotides matching TRBD1. Germline values: CDR1 SQVTM, CDR2 ANQGSEA. The junction had 11 bases not matched to a gene; V was cut back by 0 bases and J by 1 base. The CDR3 consists of 17 residues. The CDR3 reads CSVEDPLTGTFQETQYF. The CDR3, as DNA: TGCAGCGTTGAAGACCCCTTGACAGGGACATTCCAAGAGACCCAGTACTTC.

V is TRBV6-5 and J is TRBJ2-7, with 9 positions matching TRBD1. The CDR3 sequence is 15 residues long. J was trimmed by 3 bases and V by 4 bases; bases with no gene match: 7. In germline, CDR1 is MNHEY, CDR2 SVGAGI. DNA of the CDR3: TGTGCCAGCAGTTCTCCGGGACAGGGCCACTACGAGCAGTACTTC. It specifies CASSSPGQGHYEQYF.

This sequence joins TRBV6-5 and TRBJ1-4; no definite D call. The CDR3 runs 14 residues. The V end was cut by 7 bases, the J end by 8 bases, with 17 bases between. CDR1 MNHEY and CDR2 SVGAGI come from the germline V gene. For the CDR3, the DNA is TGTGCCAGCAACAAGGGAGGATTTGGAGAAAAACTGTTTTTT. Translated, it gives CASNKGGFGEKLFF.

The CDR3 DNA reads as TGTGCCAGCAGCCAAGAGGGGCAGCAGTACTTC. Translated: CASSQEGQQYF. The chain couples TRBV3-1 (or the pseudogene TRBV3-2) to TRBJ2-7; tentative D call: TRBD1 (5 bases). The germline V gene encodes CDR1 LGHDT and CDR2 YNNKEL (reference sequence). CDR3 length equals 11 residues. Trimming shortened V by 0 bases and J by 8 bases, and 5 bases separated the two germline ends.

This clone was seen once. Mismatch with germline at one junction end may stem from a read error. This chain uses TRBV3-1 (or the pseudogene TRBV3-2) with TRBJ1-2; a weak D match, TRBD1 (5 bases). CDR1 LGHDT and CDR2 YNNKEL come from the germline V gene (reference sequence). This CDR3 is built from 13 residues. The CDR3 DNA reads as TGTGCCAGCAGTCAAGGGACGGGATATGGCTACACCTTC. Residues: CASSQGTGYGYTF.

This sequence joins TRBV5-4 and TRBJ2-2, with 16 bases aligning to TRBD2. This CDR3 is 20 amino acids long. The V and J ends lost 4 bases and 0 bases, in that order; junction bases with no gene match: 9. Germline values: CDR1 SGHNT, CDR2 YYREEE (reference sequence). DNA for the CDR3: TGTGCCAGCAGCGCGGGCCCGGGACTAGCGGGGGGGGCGAACACCGGGGAGCTGTTTTTT. Translating gives CASSAGPGLAGGANTGELFF.

J is TRBJ2-7 and V is TRBV6-2 or TRBV6-3, with D unresolved. The CDR3 has 16 amino acids. From germline, CDR1 is MNHEY and CDR2 SVGEGT. Trimming took off 2 bases at V and 0 bases at J, with 14 bases between the two ends. The CDR3 sequence: CASSYRRQMSSYEQYF. CDR3 DNA: TGTGCCAGCAGTTACCGCAGGCAAATGAGCTCCTACGAGCAGTACTTC.

This chain connects TRBV12-3 or TRBV12-4 to TRBJ2-1; D unresolved. V was cut by 2 bases and J by 2 bases, with 4 bases left in between. The length of the CDR3 is 13 residues. CDR3 in DNA: TGTGCCAGCAGTTTACCTCCCTACAATGAGCAGTTCTTC. Protein product: CASSLPPYNEQFF.

The chain couples TRBV4-3 to TRBJ2-3; D not resolved. This CDR3 is built from 15 residues. Germline V gene sequence: CDR1 LGHNA, CDR2 YSLEER. Trimming left V 0 bases short and J 0 bases short, with 7 bases between. In nucleotides, the CDR3 is TGCGCCAGCAGCCAAGACGAAACTAGCACAGATACGCAGTATTTT. It encodes CASSQDETSTDTQYF.

V and J are TRBV7-3 and TRBJ2-5; 7 nucleotides align to TRBD1. The germline CDR1 and CDR2 sequences are SGHTA and FQGTGA. This CDR3 region has 14 residues. The trim removed 0 bases at V and 4 bases at J, leaving 2 bases unmatched. CDR3 residues: CASSLTGQRETQYF. The CDR3 DNA is TGTGCCAGCAGCTTAACGGGACAGAGAGAGACCCAGTACTTC.

The chain has TRBV15 and TRBJ2-7; 7 nucleotides agree with TRBD2. The CDR3 spans 17 residues. Trimming removed 3 bases from V and 2 bases from J; junction bases left unmatched: 13. Per germline, CDR1 LNHNV and CDR2 YYDKDF (reference sequence). DNA of the CDR3: TGTGCCACCAGCAGCTCGGGGGGAGGGAATATCGCCTACGAGCAGTACTTC. Its translation is CATSSSGGGNIAYEQYF.

The chain joins TRBV5-6 to TRBJ1-5, with a weak D call TRBD1 (6 bases). The CDR3 spans 13 residues. Germline V gene lookup returns CDR1 SGHDT and CDR2 YYEEEE. V lost 2 bases, J lost 8 bases, and 11 bases lay in between. The CDR3 nucleotides are TGTGCCAGCAGCTTTACAGGGCTAGAGCCCCAGCATTTT. Encoded protein: CASSFTGLEPQHF.